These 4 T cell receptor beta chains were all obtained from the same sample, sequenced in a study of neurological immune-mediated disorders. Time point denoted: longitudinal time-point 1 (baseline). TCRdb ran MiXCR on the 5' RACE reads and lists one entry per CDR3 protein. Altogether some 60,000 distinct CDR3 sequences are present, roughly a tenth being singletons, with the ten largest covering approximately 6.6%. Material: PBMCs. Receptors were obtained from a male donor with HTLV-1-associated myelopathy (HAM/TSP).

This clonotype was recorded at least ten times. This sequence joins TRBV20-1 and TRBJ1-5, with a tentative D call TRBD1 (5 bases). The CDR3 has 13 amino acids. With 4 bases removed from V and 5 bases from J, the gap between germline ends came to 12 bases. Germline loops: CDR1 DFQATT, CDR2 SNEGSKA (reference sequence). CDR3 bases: TGCAGTGCTAACAAGAGGGGCCATCAGCCCCAGCATTTT. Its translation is CSANKRGHQPQHF.

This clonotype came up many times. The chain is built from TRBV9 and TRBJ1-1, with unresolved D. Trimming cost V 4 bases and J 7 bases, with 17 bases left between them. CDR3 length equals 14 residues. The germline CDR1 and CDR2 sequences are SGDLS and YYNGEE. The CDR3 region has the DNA TGTGCCAGCAGCAACGAATTGGTGACTGGTGAAGCTTTCTTT. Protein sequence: CASSNELVTGEAFF.

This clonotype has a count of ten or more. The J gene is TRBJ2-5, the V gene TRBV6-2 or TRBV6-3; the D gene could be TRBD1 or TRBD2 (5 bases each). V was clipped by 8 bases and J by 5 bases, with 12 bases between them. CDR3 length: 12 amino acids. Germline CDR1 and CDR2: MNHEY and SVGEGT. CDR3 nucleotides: TGTGCCAGCGGGGACCGCGGGGAGACCCAGTACTTC. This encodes CASGDRGETQYF.

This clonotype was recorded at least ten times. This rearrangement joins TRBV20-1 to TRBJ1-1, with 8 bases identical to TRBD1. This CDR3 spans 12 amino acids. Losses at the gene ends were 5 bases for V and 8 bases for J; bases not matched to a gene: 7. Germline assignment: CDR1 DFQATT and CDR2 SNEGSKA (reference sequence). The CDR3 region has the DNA TGCAGTGCTGGCGACAGGGGAGGGGAAGCTTTCTTT. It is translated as CSAGDRGGEAFF.